The source of this T cell receptor beta chain is a study of identical twins. Points on this clonotype: The antigen remains unidentified. A much more abundant neighbour one base away suggests this may be a read error.

MiXCR, run by TCRdb on the 5' RACE reads, gives a single entry per CDR3 protein. The data hold 400,000 to 500,000 distinct CDR3 sequences, with around an eighth observed a single time. Trimming removed 8 bases at V and 4 bases at J, with 5 bases between. The length of the CDR3 is 11 residues. Overall study results and limits: Those out-of-frame alpha sequences shared by twins showed an excess of low generation probability. The study found that models underestimated out-of-frame TCR alpha sharing in monozygotic twins. Out-of-frame beta chain sequences displayed weaker excess sharing between twins. In cord blood, abundant beta clonotypes had fewer insertions; memory showed no trend.

These data were also filed under a second study, of yellow fever vaccine responses in identical twins.

The rearrangement joins TRBV12-3 or TRBV12-4 to TRBJ2-2; no firm D call. Input material: CD4+ T cells sorted from blood. The clonotype comes from a woman younger than 35 in good health. This chain's CDR3 is CASGFTGELFF. As DNA, the CDR3 is TGTGCCAGCGGGTTCACCGGGGAGCTGTTTTTT.